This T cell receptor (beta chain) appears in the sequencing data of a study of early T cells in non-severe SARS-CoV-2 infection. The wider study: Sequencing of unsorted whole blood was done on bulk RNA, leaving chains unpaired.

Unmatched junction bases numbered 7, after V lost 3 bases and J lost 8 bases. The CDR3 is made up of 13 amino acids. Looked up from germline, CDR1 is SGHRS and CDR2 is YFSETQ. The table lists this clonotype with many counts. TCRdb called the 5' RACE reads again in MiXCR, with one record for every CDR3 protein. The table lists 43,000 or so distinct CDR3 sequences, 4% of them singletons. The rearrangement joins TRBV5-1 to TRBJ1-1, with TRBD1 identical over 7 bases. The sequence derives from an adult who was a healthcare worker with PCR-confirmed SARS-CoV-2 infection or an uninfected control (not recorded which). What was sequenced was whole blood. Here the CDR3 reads CASSSDRQREAFF. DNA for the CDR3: TGCGCCAGCAGCTCGGACAGGCAAAGGGAAGCTTTCTTT.